This T cell receptor beta chain is from a study of blood T cell repertoires in COVID-19. Clones were read by immunoSEQ multiplex PCR, and TCRdb kept only the in-frame ones, dropping some. The repertoire holds more than 200,000 clones, with roughly 84% as singletons. V was pared by 6 bases and J by 5 bases, with 11 bases of the junction left unmatched. The CDR3 has 15 amino acids. In germline, CDR1 is SNHLY, CDR2 FYNNEI. The study drew participants aged about 18 to 89 years from 24 US areas. This receptor was taken from a man aged 30 to 39 in a cohort exposed to, infected with or recovered from COVID-19 (not recorded which). Specimen: PBMCs or T cells enriched from blood (not recorded which). V is TRBV2 and J is TRBJ2-5; TRBD2 matches at 8 bases. CDR3 nucleotide sequence: TGTGCCAGCAGAAGTGAGCGGGGGAACTGGGAGACCCAGTACTTC. This codes for CASRSERGNWETQYF.